Sequencing of this TCR beta chain was carried out in a study of shared T cell receptors in the human thymus. Some clones are missing from TCRdb's copy, which holds only in-frame ones; the method was immunoSEQ multiplex PCR. The sample has about 660,000 clones; 70% to 90% are singletons. The germline V gene encodes CDR1 MNHEY and CDR2 SMNVEV (reference sequence). V lost 2 bases to trimming and J lost 7 bases, with 13 bases between them. The CDR3 has 14 amino acids. These data were also filed under a second study, of human thymus T cells.

This TCR was recovered from a boy under two years old with a congenital heart defect. The chain links TRBV27 to TRBJ2-3, with a weak D call TRBD1 (5 bases). The source material was thymocytes. The CDR3 region has the DNA TGTGCCAGCAGTTTAAGGACACTGGGGTATACGCAGTATTTT. This gives the protein CASSLRTLGYTQYF.